This T cell receptor (beta chain) was recorded in a study of blood T cell repertoires in COVID-19. Overall study: Acute and convalescent COVID-19 samples came from the United States, Italy and Spain.

Participant ages covered roughly 18 to 89 years across around 25 US areas. Participants had their cohort set by participant-reported clinical history. The germline V gene encodes CDR1 LGHDT and CDR2 YNNKEL (reference sequence). The CDR3 has 15 amino acids. With 4 bases removed from V and 6 bases from J, the gap between germline ends came to 16 bases. Original handling: Scientists estimated how many nucleated cells there were by amplifying reference gene primers. Only in-frame clones appear in the TCRdb table, and some are missing; sequencing was by immunoSEQ multiplex PCR. The V and J calls and clone size come from that table; D and trimming were worked out from the DNA. The data hold under 500,000 clones, with nearly 90% observed a single time.

The rearrangement joins TRBV3-1 (or the pseudogene TRBV3-2) to TRBJ2-1; the D is unclear. Sequenced: PBMCs or T cells enriched from blood (not recorded which). This TCR derives from a woman younger than 35 with acute COVID-19. The CDR3 spells CASSPSVGVGNEQFF. The CDR3 DNA reads TGTGCCAGCAGCCCCAGCGTGGGTGTGGGCAATGAGCAGTTCTTC.